The rows below give T cell receptor beta chains drawn from one sample of a study of cytomegalovirus exposure and HLA in healthy donors. Sequencing used immunoSEQ multiplex PCR; TCRdb keeps in-frame clones, though not all of them. The table lists about 280,000 clones, around 89% of them singletons, with about 0.85% in the top ten. The sequencing sample was made of PBMCs. Receptor source: a woman younger than 35 in good health and CMV-seronegative. Both conserved end residues are part of each CDR3. The order of the fields is J gene, D gene, V gene, clone size, CDR3 protein, CDR3 DNA. D genes are given only for firm matches. Where a row states a size, it is once, few, many or the class of an expanded clone; other rows omit it.

TRBJ1-2 NA TRBV10-3 NA CAISDPNRRAFNGYTF TGTGCCATCAGTGACCCAAACAGGAGAGCCTTTAATGGCTACACCTTC
TRBJ2-3 TRBD2 TRBV27 NA CASSFGVGTRQYF TGTGCCAGCAGTTTTGGTGTCGGGACTAGGCAGTATTTT
TRBJ2-3 NA TRBV27 NA CASRQYTSPRSTDTQYF TGTGCCAGCAGGCAGTACACATCGCCCCGTAGCACAGATACGCAGTATTTT
TRBJ2-7 NA TRBV7-7 NA CASSLATGYYEQYF TGTGCCAGCAGCTTAGCGACTGGGTACTACGAGCAGTACTTC
TRBJ2-1 NA TRBV5-4 NA CASSLDLVTDEQFF TGTGCCAGCAGCTTGGATCTAGTAACCGATGAGCAGTTCTTC
TRBJ2-1 NA TRBV19 NA CASSMTPPNYNEQFF TGTGCCAGTAGTATGACACCACCGAACTACAATGAGCAGTTCTTC
TRBJ2-3 TRBD2 TRBV10-3 NA CAISLSSGRGTDTQYF TGTGCCATCAGCCTATCTAGCGGGAGGGGAACAGATACGCAGTATTTT
TRBJ1-2 TRBD1 TRBV28 NA CASRSQGASYGYTF TGTGCCAGCAGATCGCAGGGGGCGTCCTATGGCTACACCTTC
TRBJ1-1 NA TRBV28 NA CASSLFGPQSEAFF TGTGCCAGCAGTTTATTTGGGCCGCAATCTGAAGCTTTCTTT
TRBJ1-1 NA TRBV5-1 NA CASSFALLGLRNTEAFF TGCGCCAGCAGCTTTGCCCTTTTGGGGCTACGGAACACTGAAGCTTTCTTT
TRBJ1-2 NA TRBV7-2 few CASSPQGTDVYGYTF TGTGCCAGCAGCCCCCAGGGGACCGACGTATATGGCTACACCTTC
TRBJ2-1 TRBD2 TRBV4-2 NA CASSQDRTSSFYNEQFF TGTGCCAGCAGCCAAGATAGGACTAGCTCATTTTATAATGAGCAGTTCTTC
TRBJ2-7 NA TRBV25-1 NA CASSGSSYEQYF TGTGCCAGCAGTGGGAGCTCCTACGAGCAGTACTTC
TRBJ2-1 TRBD2 TRBV5-1 NA CASSLRLAASTYNEQFF TGCGCCAGCAGCTTGAGGCTAGCGGCCAGTACCTACAATGAGCAGTTCTTC
TRBJ2-5 TRBD2 TRBV5-1 NA CASSLWGGESHETQYF TGCGCCAGCAGCTTATGGGGAGGGGAGTCTCATGAGACCCAGTACTTC
TRBJ1-1 NA TRBV9 NA CASSGRGNLNTEAFF TGTGCCAGCAGCGGCCGGGGGAATCTGAACACTGAAGCTTTCTTT
TRBJ1-5 NA TRBV12-1 NA CASSQSPELTGRNRFGPQHF TGTGCCAGCAGCCAGAGCCCGGAATTGACAGGGCGGAACCGCTTTGGTCCCCAGCATTTT
TRBJ2-7 NA TRBV21-1 NA CASRPGQLLSLARTYEQYF TGTGCCAGCAGACCGGGACAGCTCCTTTCCCTAGCGCGCACCTACGAGCAGTACTTC
TRBJ1-6 NA TRBV10-3 NA CAISVSGEGNSPLHF TGTGCCATCAGTGTATCAGGGGAGGGCAATTCACCCCTCCACTTT
TRBJ1-2 NA TRBV2 NA CASVIDTSNYGYTF TGTGCCAGCGTGATTGACACCTCGAACTATGGCTACACCTTC
TRBJ1-1 NA TRBV5-6 NA CASSWGETEAFF TGTGCCAGCAGCTGGGGGGAAACTGAAGCTTTCTTT
TRBJ2-5 TRBD2 TRBV28 NA CASSSELAGQETQYF TGTGCCAGCAGTTCCGAACTAGCGGGACAAGAGACCCAGTACTTC